What follows describes a single T cell receptor beta chain. The antigen is undetermined. At one end the junction does not follow the germline gene, possibly because of a read error. The CDR3 length is 12 residues. Germline-derived CDR1 and CDR2 are LNHDA and SQIVND (reference sequence). Whoever was chosen for sequencing had shown CD8+CD57+ cell expansion by flow cytometry. As a group, the patients uniformly had severe acquired aplastic anemia. These data come from a study of CD8+CD57+ T cells in acquired aplastic anemia. As for the study in general: Sorted CD4+ and CD8+ cell DNA averaged 3.2 ug.

TCR beta VDJ and CDR3 profiles were obtained from a genomic DNA template. Via MiXCR, TCRdb re-called the reads, giving one row per CDR3 protein. The sample yields over 150,000 distinct CDR3 sequences, 63% seen once. Findings and limits, study-wide: Patients and controls had in common some 30 CD8+ CDR3 sequences.

The origin of this receptor is a human donor with aplastic anemia. The rearrangement joins TRBV19 to TRBJ1-2; D is uncertain. What was sequenced was sorted CD4+, CD8+, or CD8+CD57+ T cells (not recorded which) from PBMCs. The CDR3 region has the DNA TGTGCCAGTAGTATGAGCAGCAATGGGTACACCTTC. Protein sequence: CASSMSSNGYTF.